Below, 6 T cell receptor beta chains from the same sample are listed, as sequenced in a study of T cells in tuberculosis. The repertoire was sequenced with immunoSEQ multiplex PCR; TCRdb's copy has only in-frame clones and lacks some. The data hold about 29,000 clones, with 80% to 95% observed a single time. The sample was PBMCs. The receptor set was obtained from a donor aged 10-29 years with latent tuberculosis or without tuberculosis infection.

The chain carries TRBV27 and TRBJ1-1; a weak D match, TRBD1 (5 bases). CDR1 MNHEY and CDR2 SMNVEV come from the germline V gene (reference sequence). The V gene lost 5 bases and the J gene lost 7 bases, with 8 bases spanning the gap. This CDR3 contains 11 residues. The CDR3 DNA follows: TGTGCCAGCAGTACAGGTCTTGAAGCTTTCTTT. Translation: CASSTGLEAFF.

The chain couples TRBV27 to TRBJ2-3; a possible D gene is TRBD2 (6 bases). V was shortened by 0 bases and J by 5 bases, with 12 bases between the two germline ends. This CDR3 region has 15 residues. Germline CDR1 reads MNHEY; CDR2 reads SMNVEV (reference sequence). The CDR3 region is CASSLSRVSGDTQYF. The CDR3 DNA reads as TGTGCCAGCAGTTTATCGCGCGTTAGCGGAGATACGCAGTATTTT.

The rearrangement links TRBV14 to TRBJ2-7; the match to TRBD2 covers 12 bases. J lost 4 bases, V lost 5 bases, and 6 bases had no gene match. Per the germline V gene, CDR1 is SGHDN and CDR2 is FVKESK. The CDR3 runs 15 residues. As DNA, the CDR3 is TGTGCCAGCAGCGTGCTAGCGGGGGGGCCATACGAGCAGTACTTC. Translation: CASSVLAGGPYEQYF.

The rearrangement joins TRBV28 to TRBJ1-6; D unresolved. The germline V gene has CDR1 MDHEN and CDR2 SYDVKM. CDR3 length: 15 residues. V shed 7 bases and J shed 8 bases, with 18 bases lying between them. The DNA for the CDR3 is TGTGCCAGCATCCCGGCGGGGTTTGGGGATTCACCCCTCCACTTT. Protein product: CASIPAGFGDSPLHF.

The rearrangement links TRBV7-9 to TRBJ2-7; 7 positions match TRBD1. V gave up 5 bases and J gave up 3 bases; unmatched junction bases: 10. Germline CDR1 SEHNR, CDR2 FQNEAQ (reference sequence). The CDR3 covers 15 residues. CDR3 amino acids: CASSPSLTGNYEQYF. The CDR3 bases are TGTGCCAGCAGCCCGAGCCTGACAGGGAACTACGAGCAGTACTTC. Looking up the rest from reference TRBV7-9 and TRBJ2-7 gives the full variable domain: DTGVSQNPRHKITKRGQNVTFRCDPISEHNRLYWYRQTLGQGPEFLTYFQNEAQLEKSRLLSDRFSAERPKGSFSTLEIQRTEQGDSAMYLCASSPSLTGNYEQYFGPGTRLTVT.

The J gene is TRBJ2-3, the V gene TRBV6-6, with 14 bases fitting TRBD2. Germline CDR1 and CDR2: MNHNY and SVGAGI (reference sequence). V shed 0 bases, J shed 7 bases, and the junction held 3 bases outside the gene matches. The CDR3 has 16 amino acids. CDR3 sequence: CASSYSGLAGANTQYF. The DNA of the CDR3 is TGTGCCAGCAGTTACTCGGGACTAGCGGGGGCGAATACGCAGTATTTT.